The 3 T cell receptor beta chains presented below share a single source sample, sequenced in a study of cytomegalovirus exposure and HLA in healthy donors. Use of 60 Vbeta and 13 Jbeta primers characterized the PCR. Only in-frame clones appear in the TCRdb table, and some are missing; sequencing was by immunoSEQ multiplex PCR. The repertoire holds 150,000 to 250,000 clones, roughly 85% seen once, with over 2% in the top ten. Input material: PBMCs. These receptor sequences come from a woman aged 50 to 60 in good health and CMV-seronegative.

This clone was observed a handful of times. The chain combines TRBV10-2 with TRBJ1-1; no definite D call. This CDR3 spans 13 amino acids. The germline V gene has CDR1 WSHSY and CDR2 SAAADI. V gave up 6 bases and J gave up 0 bases, with 8 bases separating them. CDR3 sequence: CASRVTLNTEAFF. CDR3 in DNA: TGCGCCAGCAGAGTAACACTGAACACTGAAGCTTTCTTT.

The chain has TRBV28 and TRBJ2-3, with 7 bases aligning to TRBD2. The V gene's germline CDR1 is MDHEN and CDR2 SYDVKM. CDR3 length equals 16 residues. Trimming removed 7 bases from V and 0 bases from J; junction bases left unmatched: 10. The CDR3, as DNA: TGTGCCAGCATCCAGGCCACTAGCGAGAGCACAGATACGCAGTATTTT. Amino acids: CASIQATSESTDTQYF. Looking up the rest from reference TRBV28 and TRBJ2-3 gives the full variable domain: DVKVTQSSRYLVKRTGEKVFLECVQDMDHENMFWYRQDPGLGLRLIYFSYDVKMKEKGDIPEGYSVSREKKERFSLILESASTNQTSMYLCASIQATSESTDTQYFGPGTRLTVL.

V usage is TRBV28 and J usage is TRBJ2-7; the match to TRBD1 covers 7 bases. The CDR3 spans 16 residues. The germline gives CDR1 MDHEN, CDR2 SYDVKM. V dropped 5 bases and J dropped 0; count of bases not matched to a gene: 10. Written as DNA, the CDR3 is TGTGCCAGCAGTAATGACCCCAGGGGGATCTCCTACGAGCAGTACTTC. Amino acid sequence: CASSNDPRGISYEQYF.